This TCR beta chain was identified in a study of technical replicates of blood from a few donors. The CDR3 extends over 15 amino acids. V gave up 0 bases and J gave up 6 bases, with 13 bases separating them. Germline V CDR1 and CDR2: SGDLS, YYNGEE. Assay used: immunoSEQ multiplex PCR; TCRdb lists only in-frame clones, some missing. The sample gives more than 65,000 clones, around 97% of which show up once; about 0.29% is in the top ten. The V gene is TRBV9, the J gene TRBJ1-5, with D unclear. Sequences were obtained from T cells isolated from PBMCs. The source is a human donor in good health. CDR3 protein: CASSVGPTGTQPQHF. CDR3 DNA sequence: TGTGCCAGCAGCGTAGGGCCGACGGGAACTCAGCCCCAGCATTTT.